This T cell receptor (beta chain) was recorded in a study of T-cell memory formation after mild COVID-19 (dated by TCRdb to 2020 to 2022). General notes on the study: Most TCR sequence clusters were specific to one of the two donors. Longitudinal TCRalpha and TCRbeta repertoire sequencing tracked T-cell clones expanding and contracting after mild COVID-19 in a couple of donors. The cohort was made up of two young adult volunteers, one female and one male, who were previously healthy.

As to this clonotype: The clone's antigen remains unknown. No base quality values were provided; no much bigger clone lies one nucleotide off.

Points the paper makes about the study in general: The detection of some responding clones in pre-infection memory suggests that pre-existing cross-reactive memory T cells joined the SARS-CoV-2 response. Clones that contracted from day 15 to 85 showed balanced CD4/CD8 phenotypes, whereas a second wave of clones that expanded from day 15 to 37 leaned towards CD4+. SARS-CoV-2 specificity was not confirmed for the second-wave clones peaking on day 37. The study covered only two mild cases, and larger cohorts including severe cases with pre-infection samples were considered necessary. Contracting CD4+ clones appeared mostly in the CM and EM memory subsets, whereas CD8+ clones were enriched in EMRA.

Ficoll-Paque density gradient centrifugation was the method used to isolate PBMCs. The run used an Illumina NovaSeq 6000. Using 5'RACE with constant-segment primers, TCRalpha and TCRbeta cDNA libraries were constructed, with sample barcodes and unique molecular identifiers added in the process. Trizol reagent was used to extract RNA from every sample. The libraries were amplified in two PCR steps, and the second step added a second sample barcode and Illumina TruSeq adapters. The libraries were sequenced on an Illumina NovaSeq using 2 x 150 bp paired-end reads. The paper's processing steps were these. Reads were demultiplexed and collapsed into UMI-guided consensus sequences with migec v1.2.7. With mixcr v2.1.11, UMI consensuses were aligned to TRA and TRB V and J templates and assembled into clonotypes. Clonotypes were classified as expanded or contracted when called significant by both edgeR and NoisET, with noise models trained on biological replicates. For edgeR calls, the cutoffs were a false discovery rate-adjusted p below 0.01 and a log2 fold-change threshold of 1. As an exploratory analysis of dynamics, PCA with hierarchical clustering was applied to max-normalized trajectories of the 1000 most abundant clonotypes. The CD4 or CD8 phenotype of responding clones was assigned using the separately sequenced CD4+ and CD8+ repertoires. TCRdb redid the processing of the public reads, applying fastp at Q25 and MiXCR, and retained in-frame beta chains. Here each entry gathers all rows of one CDR3 protein and keeps the most common genes and DNA. The V and J calls and clone size are TCRdb's, not the authors'. In all, the sample holds about 90,000 distinct CDR3 sequences, and 13% of those were seen once. Jointly, the top ten make up roughly a quarter of the sample.

From cysteine to phenylalanine, the CDR3 is 16 amino acids long. Just CDR3 DNA is preserved here, 48 bases in frame from base 1. From the germline V gene, CDR1 is SGHNT and CDR2 is YENEEA. V ends up 5 bases short and J 9 bases short, with an unmatched junction base count of 11. The sample taken for sequencing was PBMCs or a T cell subset sorted from them (not recorded which). The V gene is TRBV11-3 and the J gene is TRBJ2-5; the central 14 bases match TRBD2. This sequence originates from an adult woman who had mild COVID-19 (a few samples of this study predate the infection). The sample titles of this study are shuffled in the database, so cell type and time point are left out; the donor was told from shared clones. The DNA sequence reads TGTGCCAGCAGCGACCGGACTAGCGGGGGGCCCCAGGCCCAGTACTTC. Translated, it gives CASSDRTSGGPQAQYF. The reference TRBV11-3 and TRBJ2-5 proteins fill in what lies around the CDR3, so the full variable domain reads EAGVVQSPRYKIIEKKQPVAFWCNPISGHNTLYWYLQNLGQGPELLIRYENEEAVDDSQLPKDRFSAERLKGVDSTLKIQPAELGDSAVYLCASSDRTSGGPQAQYFGPGTRLLVL.